The 20 T cell receptor beta chains below come from one sample, sequenced in a study of beta chain features in type 1 diabetes. Study findings and constraints: When Type 1 diabetes patients were examined, their TCRB CDR3s proved moderately but significantly shorter in all four CD4+ subsets.

Their antigens remain unidentified. Expressed TCRB transcripts were sequenced because the entire RNA isolate underwent reverse transcription. This table comes from immunoSEQ multiplex PCR, and its TCRdb copy is limited to in-frame clones, with some not included. Counted here are about 160,000 clones, roughly 9% occurring once; the ten biggest clones make up 0.7%. Sample: central memory CD4+ T cells from blood. These receptors originate from a woman aged 30 to 39 with type 1 diabetes.

V usage is TRBV29-1 and J usage is TRBJ1-1; no clear D. This CDR3 spans 12 amino acids. V was trimmed by 7 bases and J by 4 bases, leaving 13 bases between them. Per germline, CDR1 SQVTM and CDR2 ANQGSEA. CDR3 nucleotides: TGCAGCGCACTACGGGGAATCACTGAAGCTTTCTTT. Translation: CSALRGITEAFF.

The genes are TRBV18 and TRBJ1-2; TRBD1 is a possible D gene (5 bases). The ends were cut back, 2 bases at V and 6 bases at J, with 13 bases in the middle. Germline V lookup: CDR1 KGHSH, CDR2 LQKENI. CDR3 length: 14 amino acids. The CDR3 spells CASSPGGGADGYTF. CDR3 bases: TGTGCCAGCTCACCAGGAGGAGGGGCGGATGGCTACACCTTC.

In its sample, this clone was seen a few times. This chain joins TRBV5-6 and TRBJ1-1, with 7 bases fitting TRBD1. The CDR3 loop spans 18 amino acids. CDR1 is SGHDT and CDR2 is YYEEEE in the germline V gene. The trim removed 4 bases at V and 1 base at J, leaving 16 bases unmatched. The CDR3 bases are TGTGCCAGCAGCGACCGCCTCAGGGGGGCGATTCGGAACACTGAAGCTTTCTTT. Protein product: CASSDRLRGAIRNTEAFF.

This clone was found a few times. V gene TRBV9 combines with J gene TRBJ1-2; D remains ambiguous. The CDR3 has 12 amino acids. Trimming stripped 4 bases from V and 8 bases from J, with 12 bases between. CDR1 and CDR2 (germline): SGDLS, YYNGEE. CDR3 DNA: TGTGCCAGCAGCCCTCTGACTGGAGGCTACACCTTC. Its translation: CASSPLTGGYTF.

This clone appeared a few times. The gene calls are TRBV2 and TRBJ1-5; TRBD1 matches at 10 bases. The CDR3 spans 14 residues. The V gene's germline CDR1 is SNHLY and CDR2 FYNNEI. V trimming: 6 bases; J trimming: 4 bases; junction bases outside the gene matches: 3. In DNA, the CDR3 is TGTGCCAGCAGAGAGGGACAGGGGAATCAGCCCCAGCATTTT. It is translated as CASREGQGNQPQHF.

The chain combines TRBV5-1 with TRBJ2-4, with TRBD2 matching over 15 bases. Germline V gene data show CDR1 as SGHRS and CDR2 as YFSETQ. The CDR3 loop spans 17 amino acids. V was clipped by 4 bases and J by 0 bases; unmatched bases: 2. The CDR3 spells CASSRGLAGGAKNIQYF. The DNA for the CDR3 is TGCGCCAGCAGCAGGGGACTAGCGGGAGGAGCCAAAAACATTCAGTACTTC.

Only a few counts were recorded for this clone. The chain links TRBV2 to TRBJ1-2; 7 bases fit TRBD1. After removal of 6 bases from V and 7 bases from J, the junction contained 14 bases not matched to a gene. Germline values: CDR1 SNHLY, CDR2 FYNNEI. This CDR3 is built from 15 residues. The CDR3 loop reads CASSDRQGGYSGYTF. CDR3 DNA sequence: TGTGCCAGCAGCGATCGTCAAGGGGGCTACAGTGGCTACACCTTC.

This clone showed up just a few times. This chain joins TRBV5-1 and TRBJ2-5; 7 bases agree with TRBD1. This CDR3 is 15 amino acids long. J was trimmed by 1 base and V by 0 bases; bases with no gene match: 3. CDR1 is SGHRS, CDR2 YFSETQ, per germline. The CDR3 DNA is TGCGCCAGCAGCTTGGCACCAGGGGGCCAAGAGACCCAGTACTTC. Encoded protein: CASSLAPGGQETQYF.

This clone was seen a handful of times. V is TRBV19 and J is TRBJ2-2; tentatively, D is TRBD2 (5 bases). Germline V CDR1 and CDR2: LNHDA, SQIVND (reference sequence). CDR3 size: 13 residues. V dropped 10 bases and J dropped 0 bases, with 9 bases sitting between them. This CDR3 reads CAMRDSNTGELFF. In DNA, the CDR3 is TGTGCCATGAGGGATTCGAACACCGGGGAGCTGTTTTTT.

The rearrangement links TRBV11-2 to TRBJ2-1; D gene unclear. The CDR3 spans 14 residues. Germline-derived CDR1 and CDR2 are SGHAT and FQNNGV. V was clipped by 5 bases and J by 5 bases, with 13 bases between them. The CDR3 region has the DNA TGTGCCAGCAGCCATCGCGGATTGAACAATGAGCAGTTCTTC. Translating it yields CASSHRGLNNEQFF. Drawing the rest from reference TRBV11-2 and TRBJ2-1, the complete variable domain is EAGVAQSPRYKIIEKRQSVAFWCNPISGHATLYWYQQILGQGPKLLIQFQNNGVVDDSQLPKDRFSAERLKGVDSTLKIQPAKLEDSAVYLCASSHRGLNNEQFFGPGTRLTVL.

This clone was counted a few times. The genes are TRBV7-8 and TRBJ2-7; a weak D match, TRBD2 (5 bases). Germline lookup yields CDR1 SGHVS and CDR2 FQNEAQ. This CDR3 is 14 amino acids long. Between the trimmed V and J ends, which lost 5 bases and 0 bases, there was a span of 11 bases. The CDR3 DNA follows: TGTGCCAGCAGCAAGCGCGGGCTCTCCTACGAGCAGTACTTC. As protein: CASSKRGLSYEQYF.

This clone has a handful of counts. The rearrangement links TRBV16 to TRBJ2-6, with D perhaps matching TRBD1 (6 bases). The CDR3 is 15 amino acids. From germline, CDR1 is KGHSY and CDR2 FQNENV. Trimming stripped 5 bases from V and 2 bases from J, with 10 bases between. The CDR3 sequence is CASSEDRTGANVLTF. CDR3 bases: TGTGCCAGCAGCGAGGACAGAACTGGGGCCAACGTCCTGACTTTC.

The sample holds a few counts of this clone. This chain uses TRBV7-3 with TRBJ2-3, with a tentative D call TRBD1 (6 bases). CDR1 SGHTA and CDR2 FQGTGA come from the germline V gene. With 4 bases removed from V and 4 bases from J, the gap between germline ends came to 15 bases. The length of the CDR3 is 15 residues. The CDR3 DNA follows: TGTGCCAGCAGCTGGGGGCTAGGCATTTCAGATACGCAGTATTTT. Translating gives CASSWGLGISDTQYF.

This clone has a handful of counts. The chain carries TRBV7-9 and TRBJ2-6; 9 nucleotides line up with TRBD1. The germline CDR1 and CDR2 sequences are SEHNR and FQNEAQ (reference sequence). V shed 5 bases, J shed 4 bases, and the junction held 9 bases outside the gene matches. This CDR3 has 17 amino acids. The CDR3 spells CASSPEGQGLGANVLTF. The CDR3 nucleotides read TGTGCCAGCAGCCCGGAGGGACAGGGACTGGGGGCCAACGTCCTGACTTTC.

V usage is TRBV7-9 and J usage is TRBJ2-1; the D gene is possibly TRBD1 (7 bases). This CDR3 spans 12 amino acids. The germline gives CDR1 SEHNR, CDR2 FQNEAQ (reference sequence). V was cut by 8 bases and J by 6 bases, with 11 bases left in between. The CDR3 region is CASLQGGNEQFF. CDR3 nucleotides: TGTGCCAGCCTCCAGGGGGGCAATGAGCAGTTCTTC. Full variable domain (missing parts from reference TRBV7-9 and TRBJ2-1): DTGVSQNPRHKITKRGQNVTFRCDPISEHNRLYWYRQTLGQGPEFLTYFQNEAQLEKSRLLSDRFSAERPKGSFSTLEIQRTEQGDSAMYLCASLQGGNEQFFGPGTRLTVL.

The chain combines TRBV5-1 with TRBJ1-5; TRBD1 is a possible D gene (6 bases). Germline assignment: CDR1 SGHRS and CDR2 YFSETQ. Trimming took 0 bases from V and 3 from J, leaving 10 bases between them. The length of the CDR3 is 15 residues. The chain's CDR3 is CASSLAGDNNQPQHF. The CDR3 DNA sequence: TGCGCCAGCAGCTTGGCAGGGGACAACAATCAGCCCCAGCATTTT.

The rearrangement links TRBV4-1 to TRBJ2-3, with 12 bases that match TRBD2. CDR1 and CDR2 from the germline V gene are MGHRA and YSYEKL. Trimming at V came to 1 base and at J to 5 bases, leaving 4 bases not matched to a gene. The CDR3 consists of 16 residues. In DNA, the CDR3 is TGCGCCAGCAGCCAAGGAGCTAGCGGGAGGGAAGATACGCAGTATTTT. This encodes CASSQGASGREDTQYF.

The rearrangement links TRBV7-2 to TRBJ1-2, with D perhaps TRBD1 (6 bases). Germline CDR1 SGHTA, CDR2 FQGNSA. Trimming shortened V by 6 bases and J by 5 bases, and 10 bases separated the two germline ends. The length of the CDR3 is 12 residues. The DNA of the CDR3 is TGTGCCAGCAGTCAGGGGCCTTATGGCTACACCTTC. It yields the protein CASSQGPYGYTF. Drawing the rest from reference TRBV7-2 and TRBJ1-2, the complete variable domain is GAGVSQSPSNKVTEKGKDVELRCDPISGHTALYWYRQSLGQGLEFLIYFQGNSAPDKSGLPSDRFSAERTGGSVSTLTIQRTQQEDSAVYLCASSQGPYGYTFGSGTRLTVV.

The table lists this clone with a few counts. The V and J genes are TRBV28 and TRBJ2-7, with D tentatively TRBD2 (6 bases). Germline lookup yields CDR1 MDHEN and CDR2 SYDVKM. The CDR3 has 15 residues. V was pared by 3 bases and J by 1 base, with 13 bases between. CDR3: CASSFVTLASYEQYF. DNA for the CDR3: TGTGCCAGCAGTTTCGTTACACTAGCTTCCTACGAGCAGTACTTC.

This sequence joins TRBV6-1 and TRBJ2-7, with TRBD1 identical over 8 bases. The J segment lost 1 base and the V segment lost 5 bases, leaving 4 bases of the junction unmatched. The CDR3 loop spans 14 amino acids. Germline V gives CDR1 MNHNS, CDR2 SASEGT. The CDR3 region is CASSSGTGSYEQYF. DNA of the CDR3: TGTGCCAGCAGTTCCGGGACAGGATCCTACGAGCAGTACTTC.